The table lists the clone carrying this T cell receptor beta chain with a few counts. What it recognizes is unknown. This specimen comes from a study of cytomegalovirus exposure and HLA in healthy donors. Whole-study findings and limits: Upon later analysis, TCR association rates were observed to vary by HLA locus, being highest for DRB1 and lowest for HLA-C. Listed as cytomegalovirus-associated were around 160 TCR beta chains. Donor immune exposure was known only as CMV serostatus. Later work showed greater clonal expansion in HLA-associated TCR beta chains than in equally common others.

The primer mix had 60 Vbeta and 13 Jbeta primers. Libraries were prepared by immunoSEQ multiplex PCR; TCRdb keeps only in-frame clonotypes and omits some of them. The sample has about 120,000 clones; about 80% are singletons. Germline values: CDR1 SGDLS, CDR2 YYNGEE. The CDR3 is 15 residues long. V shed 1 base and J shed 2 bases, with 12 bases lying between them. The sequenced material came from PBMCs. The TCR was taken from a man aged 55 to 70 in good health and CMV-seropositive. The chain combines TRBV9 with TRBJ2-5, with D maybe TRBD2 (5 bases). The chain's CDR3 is CASSVSLGVQETQYF. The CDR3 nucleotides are TGTGCCAGCAGCGTATCGCTCGGGGTACAAGAGACCCAGTACTTC.